This section outlines one T cell receptor beta chain sequence together with its context. Its cognate antigen is unknown. At one of its ends the junction is not consistent with the germline gene, which may arise from a read error. With random hexamers, 0.5 to 1 ug RNA was reverse transcribed. Using its own MiXCR run on the immunoSEQ multiplex PCR reads, TCRdb lists one record per CDR3 protein. The sample lists over 95,000 distinct CDR3 sequences, around 93% occurring once. Sequencing targeted TCR beta in T cells from blood (CD8+ and CD4+). TEMRA cells were enriched by FACS, and CD4+ and CD8+ T cells were negatively isolated. The record originates from a study of CD8 T cells in Susac syndrome. Study-level results: The study's TCR sequencing and HLA analysis covered a relatively small number of individuals, and the study acknowledged this.

Sequenced: CD8+ T cells from PBMCs. This receptor was identified in a human donor in good health.

CDR3 nucleotides: TGTGCCTGCAGCCAAGCGGGCGGACGAACTGAGCAGTTCTTC. It codes for CACSQAGGRTEQFF. The genes are TRBV3-1 and TRBJ2-1; D perhaps matches TRBD2 (6 bases). The CDR3 is 14 amino acids. The germline CDR1 and CDR2 sequences are LGHDT and YNNKEL (reference sequence).